This T cell receptor (beta chain) stems from a study of T cell responses to AZD1222 COVID-19 vaccine. Some clones are missing from TCRdb's copy, which holds only in-frame ones; the method was immunoSEQ multiplex PCR. In the table there are 200,000 or so clones, about 90% of which are singletons. The junction had 8 bases not matched to a gene; V was cut back by 5 bases and J by 0 bases. The germline gives CDR1 MNHEY, CDR2 SVGEGT. The CDR3 is 16 residues long. The sample in question was peripheral blood, obtained on day 0 of AZD1222 vaccination. The TCR sequence derives from an adult in good health. This chain connects TRBV6-2 or TRBV6-3 to TRBJ2-7; TRBD1 matches 9 bases. The CDR3 bases are TGTGCCAGCAGTCCCCAGGACAGGGGCCTCTCCTACGAGCAGTACTTC. This codes for CASSPQDRGLSYEQYF.